The 10 T cell receptor beta chains listed next were all sequenced from one sample in a study of siplizumab effects on memory and regulatory T cells. TCRdb keeps only in-frame clones here, not all; method: immunoSEQ multiplex PCR. The top ten clones hold around 0.029% of a sample with 70,000 to 100,000 clones, roughly 96% of them seen once. Specimen: naive CD4+ T cells sorted from blood. The origin of the receptors is a human donor in good health.

The chain uses TRBV19 and TRBJ2-4, with no clear D. Deletions cut 2 bases from V and 0 bases from J, with 8 bases between. Per the germline V gene, CDR1 is LNHDA and CDR2 is SQIVND (reference sequence). This CDR3 contains 15 residues. The CDR3 DNA sequence: TGTGCCAGTAGTATACCCAGTTTAGCCAAAAACATTCAGTACTTC. This sequence encodes CASSIPSLAKNIQYF.

This chain uses TRBV7-9 with TRBJ1-4; D gene unclear. Trimming stripped 5 bases from V and 6 bases from J, with 13 bases between. This CDR3 spans 14 amino acids. CDR1 is SEHNR and CDR2 is FQNEAQ in the germline V gene (reference sequence). As DNA, the CDR3 is TGTGCCAGCAGCCGGGTTGCGGTTGATGAAAAACTGTTTTTT. Translating it yields CASSRVAVDEKLFF.

The genes are TRBV10-3 and TRBJ2-5, with D unclear. The ends were cut back, 2 bases at V and 5 bases at J, with 3 bases in the middle. Germline V CDR1 and CDR2: ENHRY, SYGVKD. The CDR3 has 11 amino acids. The CDR3 DNA sequence: TGTGCCATCAGTGAGCGGGAGACCCAGTACTTC. It translates to CAISERETQYF.

The rearrangement joins TRBV27 to TRBJ2-1; a possible D gene is TRBD1 (5 bases). V lost 3 bases and J lost 4, with 13 bases in between. Per germline, CDR1 MNHEY and CDR2 SMNVEV (reference sequence). The CDR3 sequence is 15 residues long. The CDR3 sequence is CASSFGRVVYNEQFF. CDR3 bases: TGTGCCAGCAGTTTCGGCAGGGTCGTTTACAATGAGCAGTTCTTC.

The chain carries TRBV5-4 and TRBJ2-2, with D unresolved. Looked up from germline, CDR1 is SGHNT and CDR2 is YYREEE (reference sequence). CDR3 size: 16 residues. V was trimmed by 1 base and J by 0 bases, leaving 10 bases between them. In DNA, the CDR3 is TGTGCCAGCAGCTTGTTTCTACAGTCGAACACCGGGGAGCTGTTTTTT. Translating it yields CASSLFLQSNTGELFF.

The sample holds one count of this clone. J is TRBJ2-1 and V is TRBV6-1; possible D gene TRBD2, 5 bases. The CDR3 covers 12 residues. CDR1 is MNHNS and CDR2 is SASEGT in the germline V gene. V dropped 6 bases and J dropped 9 bases, with 12 bases sitting between them. The CDR3: CASSTRASEQFF. CDR3 sequence (DNA): TGTGCCAGCAGCACGAGGGCCAGTGAGCAGTTCTTC.

The J gene is TRBJ2-3, the V gene TRBV18; D not resolved. There are 15 residues in the CDR3. V gave up 4 bases and J gave up 0 bases, with 11 bases separating them. Germline CDR1 is KGHSH and CDR2 is LQKENI. The CDR3 loop reads CASSLAVPSTDTQYF. For the CDR3, the DNA is TGTGCCAGCTCACTAGCAGTCCCTAGCACAGATACGCAGTATTTT.

CDR3: CSALTQGADEQYF. The CDR3 DNA reads as TGCAGCGCTCTGACACAGGGGGCAGACGAGCAGTACTTC. The chain links TRBV29-1 to TRBJ2-7; 9 bases align to TRBD1. CDR3 length: 13 residues. After removal of 7 bases from V and 5 bases from J, the junction contained 9 bases not matched to a gene. CDR1 and CDR2 (germline): SQVTM, ANQGSEA.

The chain has TRBV9 and TRBJ2-3, with 9 positions matching TRBD2. V lost 4 bases and J lost 4; bases outside the gene matches: 13. The CDR3 covers 17 residues. In germline, CDR1 is SGDLS, CDR2 YYNGEE. DNA for the CDR3: TGTGCCAGCAGCTCCCTCCTCGCCGGCGGGGGGGCAGATACGCAGTATTTT. It codes for CASSSLLAGGGADTQYF.

This chain uses TRBV28 with TRBJ2-3; 7 bases are a match to TRBD1. The CDR3 contains 15 residues. Per the germline V gene, CDR1 is MDHEN and CDR2 is SYDVKM. Unmatched junction bases numbered 6, after V lost 5 bases and J lost 1 base. CDR3 residues: CASSPQGQGTDTQYF. The CDR3 region has the DNA TGTGCCAGCAGTCCACAGGGGCAGGGCACAGATACGCAGTATTTT.